What follows are 2 T cell receptor beta chains derived from one specimen sequenced in a study of T cell repertoires in cytomegalovirus infection. TCRdb reanalysed the reads using MiXCR and keeps one entry per CDR3 protein. The top ten clones hold more than 20% of a sample with around 530,000 distinct CDR3 sequences, 16% of them seen once. Sequencing was performed on CD8+ T cells from PBMCs. Source of these receptors: a human donor in good health (CMV status not recorded). Some clones in this sample may be carry-over from other donors' samples.

This clonotype was seen more than once but under ten times. This chain joins TRBV27 and TRBJ2-7; TRBD2 aligns across 11 bases. The CDR3 spans 15 residues. V was pared by 5 bases and J by 10 bases, with 13 bases of the junction left unmatched. Germline loops: CDR1 MNHEY, CDR2 SMNVEV (reference sequence). In nucleotides, the CDR3 is TGTGCCAGCAGTCCCACGACTAGCGGGGAATTACGCCAGTACTTC. Translated: CASSPTTSGELRQYF.

The chain is built from TRBV30 and TRBJ1-1; tentative D call: TRBD1 (5 bases). Germline values: CDR1 GTSNPN, CDR2 SVGIG (reference sequence). Trimming pared 8 bases from V and 10 bases from J, leaving 20 bases between. This CDR3 is 12 amino acids long. The CDR3 is CAQGGTRRVAFF. CDR3 nucleotide sequence: TGTGCCCAAGGCGGGACGAGGAGGGTAGCTTTCTTT.